This T cell receptor (beta chain) was recovered during a study of T cell repertoires in cytomegalovirus infection. Study in general: Public TCR beta signatures were indicative of both CMV infection and a matching HLA type. Study-wide points: Clonotype analysis showed dominance of the ex vivo response by HLA-C-restricted CMV-specific TCR beta clonotypes. Of the TCR beta families, the public ones yielded a cumulative frequency that identified carriers of CMV plus the relevant HLA.

This clonotype was seen ten or more times. Its antigen is unknown. The junction had 2 bases not matched to a gene; V was cut back by 3 bases and J by 5 bases. This CDR3 contains 13 residues. In TCRdb, the reads were re-called with MiXCR into one record per CDR3 protein. The table records about 460,000 distinct CDR3 sequences, 11% of them present only once. The gene calls are TRBV12-3 or TRBV12-4 and TRBJ1-2; 8 bases are shared with TRBD1. The sample consisted of PBMCs. This sequence was found in a human donor in good health (CMV status not recorded). Some clones in this sample may be carry-over from other donors' samples. CDR3 nucleotide sequence: TGTGCCAGCAGTTTGACAGGGGAATATGGCTACACCTTC. This gives the protein CASSLTGEYGYTF.